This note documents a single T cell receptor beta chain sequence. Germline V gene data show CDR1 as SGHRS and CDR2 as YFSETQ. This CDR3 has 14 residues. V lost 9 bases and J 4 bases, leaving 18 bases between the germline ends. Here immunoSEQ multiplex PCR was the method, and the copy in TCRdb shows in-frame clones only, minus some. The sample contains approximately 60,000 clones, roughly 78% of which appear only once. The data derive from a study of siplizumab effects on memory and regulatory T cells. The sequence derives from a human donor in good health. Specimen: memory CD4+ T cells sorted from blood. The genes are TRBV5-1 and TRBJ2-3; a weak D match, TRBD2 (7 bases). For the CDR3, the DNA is TGCGCCACCACTCCCGGGGGGCCTGCAGATACGCAGTATTTT. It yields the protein CATTPGGPADTQYF.